This entry lists 20 T cell receptor beta chains sequenced from one sample in a study of cytomegalovirus exposure and HLA in healthy donors. TCRdb's table, derived via immunoSEQ multiplex PCR, lists solely in-frame clones and lacks some. Here the sample spans 70,000 to 75,000 clones, approximately 94% being singletons. Sequencing used PBMCs. All receptors derive from a woman younger than 30 in good health and CMV-seronegative.

V and J are TRBV19 and TRBJ2-5; a weak D match, TRBD2 (6 bases). Per germline, CDR1 LNHDA and CDR2 SQIVND (reference sequence). V was trimmed by 5 bases and J by 1 base, leaving 14 bases between them. This CDR3 is built from 15 residues. DNA for the CDR3: TGTGCCAGTAGTGCTACCCCGGGGGTCCAAGAGACCCAGTACTTC. Translation: CASSATPGVQETQYF.

This chain uses TRBV5-4 with TRBJ1-3; 8 bases match TRBD1. Germline CDR1 is SGHNT and CDR2 is YYREEE (reference sequence). V gave up 4 bases and J gave up 2 bases; unmatched junction bases: 8. CDR3 length equals 16 residues. This CDR3 is CASSLRQGLTGNTIYF. The CDR3 DNA reads TGTGCCAGCAGCCTTAGACAGGGGCTAACTGGAAACACCATATATTTT. Complete variable domain (other parts from reference TRBV5-4 and TRBJ1-3): ETGVTQSPTHLIKTRGQQVTLRCSSQSGHNTVSWYQQALGQGPQFIFQYYREEENGRGNFPPRFSGLQFPNYSSELNVNALELDDSALYLCASSLRQGLTGNTIYFGEGSWLTVV.

CDR3 coding DNA: TGCGCCAGCAGCTTGCACAGTGTGAACACTGAAGCTTTCTTT. It yields the protein CASSLHSVNTEAFF. This rearrangement joins TRBV5-1 to TRBJ1-1; D unresolved. Trimming pared 1 base from V and 0 bases from J, leaving 7 bases between. CDR3 length equals 14 residues. Germline V gene lookup returns CDR1 SGHRS and CDR2 YFSETQ.

The V call is TRBV9, the J call TRBJ2-3; 8 bases fit TRBD2. This CDR3 region has 17 residues. Germline assignment: CDR1 SGDLS and CDR2 YYNGEE. V shed 0 bases, J shed 1 base, and the junction held 7 bases outside the gene matches. The CDR3 DNA sequence: TGTGCCAGCAGCGTAGCTCGGCTAGCGGGTGGCACAGATACGCAGTATTTT. It encodes CASSVARLAGGTDTQYF.

This sequence joins TRBV27 and TRBJ1-6; 9 nucleotides match TRBD1. After removal of 5 bases from V and 3 bases from J, the junction contained 2 bases not matched to a gene. This CDR3 comprises 15 residues. CDR1 is MNHEY, CDR2 SMNVEV, per germline (reference sequence). The chain's CDR3 is CASSTTGGYNSPLHF. For the CDR3, the DNA is TGTGCCAGCAGTACGACAGGGGGCTATAATTCACCCCTCCACTTT.

This clone was observed a few times. The rearrangement uses TRBV30 and TRBJ1-3, with D possibly TRBD1 on 6 matching bases. Germline V gene data show CDR1 as GTSNPN and CDR2 as SVGIG (reference sequence). V lost 0 bases to trimming and J lost 2 bases, with 11 bases between them. The length of the CDR3 is 15 residues. CDR3 protein: CAWSVITGPGNTIYF. As DNA, the CDR3 is TGTGCCTGGAGTGTTATAACAGGGCCTGGAAACACCATATATTTT.

This clone came up a few times. CDR3 DNA sequence: TGCACCAGCAGCGACAGGGGAGAGACCCAGTACTTC. This codes for CTSSDRGETQYF. The V and J genes are TRBV1 and TRBJ2-5; the table's D call, TRBD1, was not checked against the DNA. TRBV1 is tagged as a pseudogene. The CDR3 is 12 residues long.

This chain connects TRBV9 to TRBJ1-2; no definite D call. The CDR3 sequence is 15 residues long. Trimming removed 0 bases from V and 4 bases from J, with 13 bases in between. The germline V gene encodes CDR1 SGDLS and CDR2 YYNGEE. The chain's CDR3 is CASSVEGGPVYGYTF. For the CDR3, the DNA is TGTGCCAGCAGCGTAGAGGGAGGACCCGTCTATGGCTACACCTTC. Variable domain in full (rest from reference TRBV9 and TRBJ1-2): DSGVTQTPKHLITATGQRVTLRCSPRSGDLSVYWYQQSLDQGLQFLIQYYNGEERAKGNILERFSAQQFPDLHSELNLSSLELGDSALYFCASSVEGGPVYGYTFGSGTRLTVV.

The chain is built from TRBV4-3 and TRBJ1-3; D uncertain. Germline V gene sequence: CDR1 LGHNA, CDR2 YSLEER. The V end was cut by 2 bases, the J end by 0 bases, with 11 bases between. This CDR3 is built from 16 residues. The CDR3 loop is CASSQSRVPSGNTIYF. CDR3 DNA sequence: TGCGCCAGCAGCCAATCCCGGGTCCCCTCTGGAAACACCATATATTTT.

This clone appeared once. The chain recombines TRBV4-2 with TRBJ2-1, with a tentative D call TRBD2 (5 bases). Per germline, CDR1 LGHNA and CDR2 YNFKEQ. The V end lost 0 bases, the J end lost 7 bases, and 16 bases lay between the germline ends. The CDR3 sequence is 16 residues long. In DNA, the CDR3 is TGTGCCAGCAGCCAAGATGAGGGAGCATCAGCTAATGAGCAGTTCTTC. Its protein is CASSQDEGASANEQFF.

The rearrangement uses TRBV11-2 and TRBJ2-1; TRBD1 is a possible D gene (5 bases). V was cut by 6 bases and J by 2 bases, with 11 bases left in between. Germline lookup yields CDR1 SGHAT and CDR2 FQNNGV. CDR3 length equals 14 residues. Here the CDR3 reads CASRPKGAYNEQFF. CDR3 in DNA: TGTGCCAGCAGACCTAAAGGGGCCTACAATGAGCAGTTCTTC.

This chain joins TRBV5-4 and TRBJ2-5; D might be TRBD2 (5 bases). Germline CDR1 SGHNT, CDR2 YYREEE (reference sequence). The CDR3 contains 15 residues. V lost 2 bases to trimming and J lost 5 bases, with 16 bases between them. In DNA form, the CDR3 reads TGTGCCAGCAGCTTCGGCGGATATCGCGGGGAGACCCAGTACTTC. As protein: CASSFGGYRGETQYF.

V gene TRBV6-4 combines with J gene TRBJ2-1; 8 bases match TRBD2. CDR1 is MRHNA, CDR2 SNTAGT, per germline. The V gene end was trimmed by 4 bases and the J gene end by 7 bases; junction bases not matched to a gene: 9. The length of the CDR3 is 15 residues. CDR3 region: CASSAAAGEGNEQFF. CDR3 bases: TGTGCCAGCAGTGCGGCAGCGGGAGAGGGGAATGAGCAGTTCTTC.

The V gene is TRBV10-3, the J gene TRBJ1-5; 7 nucleotides match TRBD1. V lost 8 bases to trimming and J lost 8 bases; unmatched junction nucleotides: 6. CDR3 length: 12 amino acids. The germline V gene encodes CDR1 ENHRY and CDR2 SYGVKD. The CDR3: CAIGTAREPQHF. The CDR3 DNA is TGTGCCATCGGGACAGCGAGAGAGCCCCAGCATTTT.

The chain couples TRBV11-2 to TRBJ1-1; D might be TRBD1 (5 bases). This CDR3 has 14 amino acids. Trimming removed 1 base at V and 5 bases at J, with 11 bases between. From germline, CDR1 is SGHAT and CDR2 FQNNGV. CDR3: CASSLGSAGTEAFF. For the CDR3, the DNA is TGTGCCAGCAGCTTAGGTTCCGCAGGGACTGAAGCTTTCTTT.

The rearrangement uses TRBV2 and TRBJ1-4; 11 positions agree with TRBD1. V shed 6 bases, J shed 8 bases, and the junction held 5 bases outside the gene matches. Germline CDR1 and CDR2: SNHLY and FYNNEI. The CDR3 runs 14 residues. The CDR3 loop reads CASSTGQGVEKLFF. CDR3 coding DNA: TGTGCCAGCAGCACGGGACAGGGGGTGGAAAAACTGTTTTTT.

V gene TRBV6-1 combines with J gene TRBJ2-1; D might be TRBD2 (5 bases). Trimming pared 4 bases from V and 4 bases from J, leaving 14 bases between. The CDR3 runs to 15 residues. CDR1 and CDR2 from the germline V gene are MNHNS and SASEGT. Here the CDR3 DNA reads TGTGCCAGCAGTGCCCTCCGGGAACGGTACAATGAGCAGTTCTTC. This sequence encodes CASSALRERYNEQFF.

The gene calls are TRBV12-5 and TRBJ2-3; 9 bases map to TRBD2. After removal of 3 bases from V and 6 bases from J, the junction contained 10 bases not matched to a gene. The germline V gene encodes CDR1 LGHNT and CDR2 FRNRAP. This CDR3 has 16 residues. CDR3 sequence (DNA): TGTGCTAGTGGTTTTCCTAAAAGCGGGGGGATGGATACGCAGTATTTT. It translates to CASGFPKSGGMDTQYF.

This clone appeared once. The genes are TRBV4-1 and TRBJ1-4, with 7 bases fitting TRBD1. Germline lookup yields CDR1 MGHRA and CDR2 YSYEKL. V shed 4 bases, J shed 5 bases, and the junction held 4 bases outside the gene matches. The CDR3 is 14 residues long. The CDR3 nucleotides read TGCGCCAGCAGCCCAGCAGGGGGAAATGAAAAACTGTTTTTT. It specifies CASSPAGGNEKLFF.

The chain carries TRBV28 and TRBJ1-5; 8 bases are a match to TRBD1. Per the germline V gene, CDR1 is MDHEN and CDR2 is SYDVKM. V shed 5 bases and J 4 bases; nucleotides not matched to a gene: 4. The CDR3 extends over 14 amino acids. CDR3 coding DNA: TGTGCCAGCAGTCCTGGACAGGGAAATCAGCCCCAGCATTTT. Its protein product is CASSPGQGNQPQHF.